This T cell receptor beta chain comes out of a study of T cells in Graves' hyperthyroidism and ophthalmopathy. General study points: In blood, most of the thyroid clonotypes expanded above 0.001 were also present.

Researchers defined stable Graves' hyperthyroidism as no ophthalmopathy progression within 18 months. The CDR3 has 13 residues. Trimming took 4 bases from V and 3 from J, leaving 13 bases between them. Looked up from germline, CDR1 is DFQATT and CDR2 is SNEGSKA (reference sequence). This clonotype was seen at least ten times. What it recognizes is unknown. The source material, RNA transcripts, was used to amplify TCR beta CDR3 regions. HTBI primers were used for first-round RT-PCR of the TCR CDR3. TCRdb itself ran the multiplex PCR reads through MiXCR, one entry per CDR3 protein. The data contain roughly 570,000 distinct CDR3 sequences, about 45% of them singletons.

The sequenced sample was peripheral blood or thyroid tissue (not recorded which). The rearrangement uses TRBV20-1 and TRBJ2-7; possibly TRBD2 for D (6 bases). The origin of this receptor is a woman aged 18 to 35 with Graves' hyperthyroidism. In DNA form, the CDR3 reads TGCAGTGCTAAGAAAGCGGGTCTCTACGAGCAGTACTTC. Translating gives CSAKKAGLYEQYF.